Given below is one T cell receptor beta chain in context. This specimen comes from a study of blood T cell repertoires in COVID-19. The CDR3 is made up of 14 amino acids. Germline V gives CDR1 SGHRS, CDR2 YFSETQ. V lost 4 bases and J lost 1; bases outside the gene matches: 4. Method: immunoSEQ multiplex PCR; TCRdb's copy keeps in-frame clones and lacks some. The sample holds around 150,000 clones, approximately 84% seen once. This chain connects TRBV5-1 to TRBJ1-1; TRBD1 matches at 7 bases. The receptor was isolated from an elderly woman with acute or convalescent COVID-19. Source material: peripheral blood. The chain's CDR3 is CASSPGQWNTEAFF. The CDR3 nucleotides read TGCGCCAGCAGCCCGGGACAGTGGAACACTGAAGCTTTCTTT.